A selection of T cell receptor beta chains follows, all from one sample in a study of blood T cell repertoires in COVID-19. Sequenced by immunoSEQ multiplex PCR; TCRdb stores in-frame clones only, minus some. The repertoire holds over 350,000 clones, with approximately 87% as singletons. The material sequenced was PBMCs or T cells enriched from blood (not recorded which). The receptors originated from a woman in her 30s with acute COVID-19. Each CDR3 is given with its conserved first and last residue. A D gene is named only where the DNA matches it firmly. Clone size, where shown, is once, few, many, or a class for clones that have expanded.

-	TRBJ2-1	-	14	TRBV18	CASSPQGSHNEQFF	TGTGCCAGCTCACCTCAGGGTTCTCACAATGAGCAGTTCTTC
-	TRBJ1-1	-	13	TRBV5-1	CASSFSGTTEAFF	TGCGCCAGCAGCTTTTCTGGGACTACTGAAGCTTTCTTT
TRBD1	TRBJ2-7	-	13	TRBV2	CASSDGQGYEQYF	TGTGCCAGCAGTGATGGACAGGGTTACGAGCAGTACTTC
TRBD1	TRBJ1-2	-	14	TRBV5-1	CASSLDTGTVGYTF	TGCGCCAGCAGCTTGGACACCGGGACAGTTGGCTACACCTTC
-	TRBJ2-3	-	15	TRBV21-1	CASSQAGGSGDTQYF	TGTGCCAGCAGCCAAGCGGGGGGTTCGGGAGATACGCAGTATTTT
TRBD1	TRBJ1-2	-	13	TRBV7-9	CASSRQGNYGYTF	TGTGCCAGCAGCCGACAGGGGAACTATGGCTACACCTTC
TRBD2	TRBJ2-7	-	16	TRBV4-1	CASSQDRLAGGLEQYF	TGCGCCAGCAGCCAAGATAGGCTAGCGGGGGGTCTCGAGCAGTACTTC
-	TRBJ1-3	-	15	TRBV6-6	CASSYSTRGRNTIYF	TGTGCCAGCAGTTACTCGACCAGGGGAAGAAACACCATATATTTT
-	TRBJ2-3	few	12	TRBV18	CASSRSEDTQYF	TGTGCCAGCTCACGCAGCGAAGATACGCAGTATTTT
TRBD1	TRBJ1-1	-	13	TRBV29-1	CSVEGQGANGAFF	TGCAGCGTTGAGGGACAGGGGGCCAACGGAGCTTTCTTT
-	TRBJ1-1	-	13	TRBV7-9	CASRPPRGTEAFF	TGTGCCAGCCGCCCCCCAAGGGGCACTGAAGCTTTCTTT
-	TRBJ2-7	-	16	TRBV6-2/TRBV6-3	CASSYSSQRQTYEQYF	TGTGCCAGCAGTTACTCGTCCCAGCGCCAAACCTACGAGCAGTACTTC
TRBD2	TRBJ2-1	few	15	TRBV9	CASSLAGDFYNEQFF	TGTGCCAGCAGCCTAGCGGGGGACTTTTACAATGAGCAGTTCTTC
-	TRBJ2-1	-	13	TRBV7-2	CASSYSGVNEQFF	TGTGCCAGCAGCTACAGCGGAGTCAATGAGCAGTTCTTC
-	TRBJ2-2	few	12	TRBV12-3/TRBV12-4	CASSPNTGELFF	TGTGCCAGCAGTCCTAACACCGGGGAGCTGTTTTTT
-	TRBJ2-1	few	11	TRBV5-1	CASSLDNEQFF	TGCGCCAGCAGTTTAGACAATGAGCAGTTCTTC
-	TRBJ2-1	-	13	TRBV6-2/TRBV6-3	CASSYSTPAQEFF	TGTGCCAGCAGTTACTCGACGCCGGCCCAGGAGTTCTTC
-	TRBJ2-7	many	11	TRBV29-1	CSVGYPGEQYF	TGCAGCGTTGGTTACCCCGGGGAGCAGTACTTC
TRBD2	TRBJ2-7	once	16	TRBV3-1/TRBV3-2	CASSQDIFGGRNEQYF	TGTGCCAGCAGCCAAGACATTTTCGGGGGGAGGAACGAGCAGTACTTC
TRBD1	TRBJ1-6	-	15	TRBV18	CASSTGQGNNSPLHF	TGTGCCAGCTCCACAGGACAGGGCAATAATTCACCCCTCCACTTT
-	TRBJ2-2	-	16	TRBV7-8	CASSPLYGGAAGELFF	TGTGCCAGCAGCCCCCTCTATGGGGGGGCCGCCGGGGAGCTGTTTTTT
-	TRBJ2-7	-	14	TRBV6-2/TRBV6-3	CASSSSRDVYEQYF	TGTGCCAGCAGTTCGTCCCGCGATGTCTACGAGCAGTACTTC
TRBD2	TRBJ2-7	once	16	TRBV5-5	CASSRLLAGLSYEQYF	TGTGCCAGCAGCCGCCTACTAGCGGGCCTATCCTACGAGCAGTACTTC
TRBD1	TRBJ2-2	-	15	TRBV6-5	CASRGEDRGNGELFF	TGTGCCAGCAGGGGCGAAGACAGGGGGAATGGGGAGCTGTTTTTT